This T cell receptor (beta chain) was profiled in a study of siplizumab effects on memory and regulatory T cells. Turning to this clone: The antigen remains undetermined.

CDR3 size: 11 residues. Trimming stripped 5 bases from V and 5 bases from J, with 6 bases between. The germline V gene encodes CDR1 GTSNPN and CDR2 SVGIG (reference sequence). Study observations and caveats: Naive T cells seemed more diverse than memory cells and seemed major alloresponse contributors. The Treg-derived share of mappable alloreactive CD4+ clones averaged approximately 71% with siplizumab and over 25% in controls. Siplizumab produced a significant reduction in alloreactive sequences that were traceable to unstimulated CD4+ memory cells.

Roughly 10^5 TCR templates per sample were sequenced. The data were produced by immunoSEQ multiplex PCR, yet TCRdb's version contains in-frame clones alone and is incomplete. Of fewer than 120,000 clones in the sample, 80% to 95% are singletons; the top ten hold approximately 1.2%. The TCR sequence derives from a human donor in good health. The sample taken for sequencing was CD4+ T cells sorted from blood. This chain connects TRBV30 to TRBJ1-4; D uncertain. This CDR3 reads CAWAKNEKLFF. DNA of the CDR3: TGTGCCTGGGCTAAAAATGAAAAACTGTTTTTT.